This T cell receptor (beta chain) was identified in a study of blood T cell repertoires in COVID-19. Original handling: Using reference gene primer amplification, nucleated cell counts were estimated. Clones were sequenced by immunoSEQ multiplex PCR, and TCRdb holds only the in-frame ones, with some missing. V, J and clone size are those of that table, while D and trimming were read from the DNA. Among a few hundred thousand clones, approximately 83% were seen once, and the ten largest hold about 3.4%. The ends were cut back, 2 bases at V and 3 bases at J, with 7 bases in the middle. Germline loops: CDR1 SNHLY, CDR2 FYNNEI. The CDR3 sequence is 13 residues long.

Material: PBMCs or T cells enriched from blood (not recorded which). The clonotype comes from a man between 45 and 60 years old who had recovered from COVID-19. The chain uses TRBV2 and TRBJ1-2; D is unresolved. CDR3 in DNA: TGTGCCAGCAGTGAACTGTACTACTATGGCTACACCTTC. This codes for CASSELYYYGYTF.